The next 15 T cell receptor beta chains were all read from a single sample in a study of blood T cell repertoires in COVID-19. Here immunoSEQ multiplex PCR was the method, and the copy in TCRdb shows in-frame clones only, minus some. The sample holds 60,000 or so clones; around four fifths are singletons and the top ten take 13%. Specimen: peripheral blood. The receptors here all came from a woman older than 75 with acute or convalescent COVID-19.

The CDR3 loop reads CASDHGGSGANVLTF. The CDR3 bases are TGTGCTAGTGACCACGGAGGGTCTGGGGCCAACGTCCTGACTTTC. The rearrangement joins TRBV12-5 to TRBJ2-6; TRBD2 might be the D (6 bases). The CDR3 covers 15 residues. V lost 7 bases, J lost 1 base, and 11 bases lay in between. Germline loops: CDR1 LGHNT, CDR2 FRNRAP. The entire variable domain, with the rest obtained from reference TRBV12-5 and TRBJ2-6, is as follows: DARVTQTPRHKVTEMGQEVTMRCQPILGHNTVFWYRQTMMQGLELLAYFRNRAPLDDSGMPKDRFSAEMPDATLATLKIQPSEPRDSAVYFCASDHGGSGANVLTFGAGSRLTVL.

The chain combines TRBV10-3 with TRBJ1-2, with 9 positions matching TRBD1. CDR3 length: 14 amino acids. V gave up 8 bases and J gave up 4 bases; unmatched junction bases: 8. Germline lookup yields CDR1 ENHRY and CDR2 SYGVKD. In nucleotides, the CDR3 is TGTGCCATCGCACGAGGACAGGGGAGCTATGGCTACACCTTC. Residues: CAIARGQGSYGYTF.

The chain combines TRBV5-4 with TRBJ2-7, with a possible D match to TRBD2 (5 bases). The V end lost 4 bases, the J end lost 5 bases, and 16 bases lay between the germline ends. Germline values: CDR1 SGHNT, CDR2 YYREEE (reference sequence). The CDR3 runs to 14 residues. CDR3 sequence: CASSRGLAQHEQYF. The CDR3 DNA reads as TGTGCCAGCAGCCGCGGGCTAGCCCAGCACGAGCAGTACTTC.

The rearrangement joins TRBV10-3 to TRBJ1-1; TRBD1 might be the D (5 bases). V was trimmed by 2 bases and J by 5 bases, leaving 6 bases between them. The CDR3 loop spans 12 amino acids. Per germline, CDR1 ENHRY and CDR2 SYGVKD. The CDR3 spells CAISEGGTEAFF. DNA of the CDR3: TGTGCCATCAGTGAGGGGGGGACTGAAGCTTTCTTT.

The chain uses TRBV27 and TRBJ2-2; tentatively, D is TRBD1 (6 bases). The CDR3 runs to 17 residues. Trimming left V 5 bases short and J 2 bases short, with 18 bases between. CDR1 MNHEY and CDR2 SMNVEV come from the germline V gene (reference sequence). The CDR3 sequence: CASSTIYRAANTGELFF. CDR3 bases: TGTGCCAGCAGTACCATCTACAGGGCCGCTAACACCGGGGAGCTGTTTTTT.

This clone was found once. The chain links TRBV19 to TRBJ1-1; D unresolved. The V gene lost 0 bases and the J gene lost 6 bases, with 14 bases spanning the gap. This CDR3 comprises 15 residues. Germline V CDR1 and CDR2: LNHDA, SQIVND (reference sequence). The CDR3 DNA sequence: TGTGCCAGTAGTATAGATCATCGGGGTACCGCTGAAGCTTTCTTT. Encoded protein: CASSIDHRGTAEAFF.

The V and J genes are TRBV3-1 (or the pseudogene TRBV3-2) and TRBJ2-3; 10 nucleotides agree with TRBD1. From germline, CDR1 is LGHDT and CDR2 YNNKEL (reference sequence). Trimming took 7 bases from V and 6 from J; bases not matched to a gene: 10. This CDR3 spans 15 amino acids. DNA of the CDR3: TGTGCCAGCACCGTCCGGGACAGGGGTGTTGATACGCAGTATTTT. This gives the protein CASTVRDRGVDTQYF.

V usage is TRBV2 and J usage is TRBJ1-1, with D unclear. This CDR3 is built from 13 residues. Per the germline V gene, CDR1 is SNHLY and CDR2 is FYNNEI. The V and J ends lost 8 bases and 1 base respectively, with 11 bases between them. The DNA for the CDR3 is TGTGCCAGCGGAGGCGCAGGGAACACTGAAGCTTTCTTT. Its translation is CASGGAGNTEAFF.

This rearrangement joins TRBV6-6 to TRBJ2-1, with D possibly TRBD2 on 7 matching bases. Trimming left V 7 bases short and J 3 bases short, with 16 bases between. CDR1 is MNHNY, CDR2 SVGAGI, per germline (reference sequence). The CDR3 consists of 15 residues. DNA for the CDR3: TGTGCCAGCAAGAGGGAGGGGGGCCTCTACAATGAGCAGTTCTTC. Protein: CASKREGGLYNEQFF.

The CDR3 nucleotides are TGTGCCAGCTCACCGGGACAGGTGGGGATGGAGACCCAGTACTTC. This sequence encodes CASSPGQVGMETQYF. The J gene is TRBJ2-5, the V gene TRBV18, with 8 bases matching TRBD1. The CDR3 length is 15 residues. Looked up from germline, CDR1 is KGHSH and CDR2 is LQKENI. The junction had 8 bases not matched to a gene; V was cut back by 3 bases and J by 5 bases.

The chain combines TRBV7-8 with TRBJ1-2; D gene uncertain. CDR1 is SGHVS, CDR2 FQNEAQ, per germline. The V end was cut by 0 bases, the J end by 3 bases, with 8 bases between. This CDR3 is 14 amino acids long. The CDR3 spells CASSLAGRDYGYTF. CDR3 in DNA: TGTGCCAGCAGCTTAGCAGGGAGAGACTATGGCTACACCTTC.

This clone was detected a few times. The V call is TRBV4-1, the J call TRBJ2-3, with 14 bases lining up with TRBD2. The germline CDR1 and CDR2 sequences are MGHRA and YSYEKL. J was trimmed by 5 bases and V by 3 bases; bases with no gene match: 4. The CDR3 is 16 residues long. CDR3 in amino acids: CASSQTSGGAQDTQYF. The CDR3 bases are TGCGCCAGCAGCCAGACTAGCGGGGGGGCCCAAGATACGCAGTATTTT.

The chain links TRBV19 to TRBJ1-1; TRBD1 might be the D (6 bases). This CDR3 has 15 amino acids. The germline gives CDR1 LNHDA, CDR2 SQIVND (reference sequence). Trimming stripped 7 bases from V and 1 base from J, with 16 bases between. The CDR3 nucleotides read TGTGCCAGTACCCCCCCTGGCAGGGGGAACACTGAAGCTTTCTTT. Amino acids: CASTPPGRGNTEAFF.

This clone was observed a handful of times. The chain combines TRBV10-3 with TRBJ2-3, with 9 bases matching TRBD2. The CDR3 consists of 16 residues. Germline V gene data show CDR1 as ENHRY and CDR2 as SYGVKD. V was clipped by 0 bases and J by 5 bases; unmatched bases: 6. The CDR3 loop reads CAISESGASGVDTQYF. The DNA for the CDR3 is TGTGCCATCAGTGAGTCGGGGGCTAGCGGGGTAGATACGCAGTATTTT.

The V gene is TRBV7-9, the J gene TRBJ1-1; D uncertain. The germline CDR1 and CDR2 sequences are SEHNR and FQNEAQ (reference sequence). Trimming shortened V by 2 bases and J by 1 base, and 14 bases separated the two germline ends. CDR3 length equals 16 residues. CDR3 sequence: CASSLSGGRANTEAFF. CDR3 nucleotides: TGTGCCAGCAGCTTAAGTGGAGGGAGGGCGAACACTGAAGCTTTCTTT. The variable domain in full, with the rest retrieved from reference TRBV7-9 and TRBJ1-1, is DTGVSQNPRHKITKRGQNVTFRCDPISEHNRLYWYRQTLGQGPEFLTYFQNEAQLEKSRLLSDRFSAERPKGSFSTLEIQRTEQGDSAMYLCASSLSGGRANTEAFFGQGTRLTVV.